Here is one T cell receptor (beta chain) with its context. What it binds is not known. PCR involved 60 Vbeta and 13 Jbeta primers. TCRdb's copy holds only in-frame clones and misses some; the assay was immunoSEQ multiplex PCR. The sample yields about 100,000 clones, roughly 85% seen once. Healthy bone marrow donors made up the cohort. This sample is part of a study of cytomegalovirus exposure and HLA in healthy donors. For the study at large: Inside one of the first data releases sat around 77 million unique TCRs taken from HLA-typed donors.

Study outcomes and limitations: Investigators reported over 150 TCR beta chains as tied to cytomegalovirus.

The sequenced material came from PBMCs. The clonotype comes from a man between 40 and 49 years old in good health and CMV-seronegative.

The chain's CDR3 is CASSFGTMNTEAFF. The DNA of the CDR3 is TGTGCCAGCAGTTTCGGGACTATGAACACTGAAGCTTTCTTT. The chain joins TRBV27 to TRBJ1-1; a weak D match, TRBD1 (5 bases). CDR1 is MNHEY, CDR2 SMNVEV, per germline (reference sequence). With 3 bases removed from V and 0 bases from J, the gap between germline ends came to 8 bases. This CDR3 region has 14 residues.